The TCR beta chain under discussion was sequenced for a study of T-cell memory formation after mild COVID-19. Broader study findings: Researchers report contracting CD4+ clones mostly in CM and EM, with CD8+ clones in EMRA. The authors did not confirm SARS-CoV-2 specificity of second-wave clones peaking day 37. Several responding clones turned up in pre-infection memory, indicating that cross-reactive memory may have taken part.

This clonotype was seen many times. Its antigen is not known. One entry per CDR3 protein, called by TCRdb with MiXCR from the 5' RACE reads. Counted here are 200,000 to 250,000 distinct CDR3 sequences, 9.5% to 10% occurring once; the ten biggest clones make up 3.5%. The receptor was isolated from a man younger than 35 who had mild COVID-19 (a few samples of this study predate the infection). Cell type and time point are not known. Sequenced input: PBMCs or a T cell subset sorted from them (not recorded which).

DNA for the CDR3: TGTGCCAGCAGCAGGACGGTCGGCACTGAAGCTTTCTTT. Translated, it gives CASSRTVGTEAFF. V usage is TRBV12-3 or TRBV12-4 and J usage is TRBJ1-1, with D hard to call. The CDR3 runs 13 residues. V lost 6 bases to trimming and J lost 4 bases, with 12 bases between them.